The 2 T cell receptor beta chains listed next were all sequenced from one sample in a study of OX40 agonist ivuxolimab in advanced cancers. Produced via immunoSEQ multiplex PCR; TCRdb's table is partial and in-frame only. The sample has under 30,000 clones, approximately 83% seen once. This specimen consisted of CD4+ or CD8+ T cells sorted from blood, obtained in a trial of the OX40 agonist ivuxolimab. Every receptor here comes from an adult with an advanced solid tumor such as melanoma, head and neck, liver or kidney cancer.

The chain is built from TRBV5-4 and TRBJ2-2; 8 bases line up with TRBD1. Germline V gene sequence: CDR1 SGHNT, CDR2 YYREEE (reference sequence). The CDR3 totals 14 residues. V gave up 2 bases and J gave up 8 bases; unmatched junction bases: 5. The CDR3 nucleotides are TGTGCCAGCAGCTTAGGACAGGGTGCGGGGGAGCTGTTTTTT. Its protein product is CASSLGQGAGELFF.

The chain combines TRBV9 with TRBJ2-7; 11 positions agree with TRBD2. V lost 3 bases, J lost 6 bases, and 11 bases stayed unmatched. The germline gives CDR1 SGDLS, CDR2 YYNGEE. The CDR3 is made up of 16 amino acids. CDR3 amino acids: CASSGSGGAILLEQYF. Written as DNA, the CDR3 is TGTGCCAGCAGCGGTAGCGGGGGGGCGATCCTCCTCGAGCAGTACTTC.